The clone carrying this TCR beta chain was observed many times. Amplification of TCR beta CDR3 regions used RNA as the template. First-round RT-PCR targeting the TCR CDR3 was performed with the HTBI primer set. TCRdb processed the multiplex PCR reads anew with MiXCR; each CDR3 protein has one entry. The sample shows 450,000 to 600,000 distinct CDR3 sequences, 12% to 15% of them seen only once. The sample originates from a study of T cells in Graves' hyperthyroidism and ophthalmopathy. The TCR was taken from a woman in her 40s with Graves' hyperthyroidism. The specimen sequenced was blood.

The DNA for the CDR3 is TGTGCCAGTAGTAGGGGAGTCGACAATGAGCAGTTCTTC. This sequence encodes CASSRGVDNEQFF. The rearrangement uses TRBV19 and TRBJ2-1; TRBD2 might be the D (5 bases). Trimming removed 4 bases from V and 5 bases from J, with 9 bases in between. CDR3 length: 13 amino acids. The germline gives CDR1 LNHDA, CDR2 SQIVND (reference sequence).